This T cell receptor beta chain was found in a study of graft-versus-host responses after intestinal transplantation. Study results and limitations: Individuals who had graft-donor T cell macrochimerism had allografts that showed high graft-versus-host to host-versus-graft clonal ratios.

Graft specimens yielded both intraepithelial and lamina propria lymphocytes. The table came from immunoSEQ multiplex PCR; TCRdb's copy has only in-frame clones and leaves some out. Among approximately 20,000 clones, approximately 70% were seen once, and the ten largest hold approximately 7.9%. This clone was recorded a few times. What it recognizes is unknown. The clonotype originates from a human patient who received an intestinal transplant, so some T cells may come from the graft donor. The sample consisted of ileum tissue, taken roughly three weeks after intestinal transplant.

The CDR3 region is CASSEGQGAEKLFF. The CDR3, as DNA: TGTGCCAGCAGTGAAGGACAGGGGGCTGAAAAACTGTTTTTT. V and J are TRBV6-1 and TRBJ1-4; TRBD1 matches at 10 bases. Germline trimming cut 1 base from V and 7 bases from J; bases unmatched to any gene: 0. This CDR3 is built from 14 residues. Germline loops: CDR1 MNHNS, CDR2 SASEGT.